Sequencing of this T cell receptor beta chain was carried out in a study of human T cells and chemical hapten exposure (dated by TCRdb to the early 2020s). Background on the whole study: For sensitization, 2% DPC in acetone was applied to a 2 cm by 2 cm area of upper inner arm skin. Patients additionally received weekly therapeutic DPC doses to the scalp throughout the roughly 24-week study period. Patch tests used Finn chambers with 0.01% DPC on the upper back, scored after 6 days by International Contact Dermatitis Research Group standards. Alopecia areata with under or over 50% scalp involvement, alopecia totalis and alopecia universalis were represented in the patient cohort, which was mostly female. Libraries were combined into a pool for sequencing, and differences in TCR yield between samples came mainly from small differences in library volumes within the pool. In alopecia patients, the study followed how the peripheral blood TCR repertoire changed in vivo over primary and secondary sensitization to diphenylcyclopropenone (DPC), a hapten. Blood samples were taken from patients before sensitization (week 0) and then at 2, 6 and about 24 weeks after DPC sensitization. Some 29 alopecia patients gave blood for TCR sequencing at one to four time points (pre-sensitization, 2, 6 and 24 weeks).

Receptors were amplified or captured by RACE. Sequenced on a NextSeq 500. Library preparation attached unique molecular identifiers to individual cDNA molecules for quantitative, reproducible TCR counting. Each blood RNA sample was used to sequence both TCR alpha and TCR beta chains. The authors processed their data as follows. Samples had a median of roughly 99,000 TCRs, with a range from roughly 23,224 to 700,000. V, J and CDR3 annotation of the TCR reads was performed with the Decombinator software suite. For the PS versus PT1 abundance plots, all samples were subsampled to the same number of TCRs (28,000). Expanded TCRs were defined as absent before sensitization and observed at least eight times at the 2-week time point. The public reads were reanalyzed by TCRdb: fastp trimming at Q25, MiXCR alignment, in-frame beta chains only. Every distinct CDR3 protein forms one entry, paired with its most common genes and DNA. These V and J calls originate from TCRdb's pipeline instead of the authors' own analysis. The sample data list 300,000 to 450,000 distinct CDR3 sequences, and 4.5% to 5.5% of these were observed just once. The ten largest clonotypes hold just over 2.5% of the sample.

Many counts were recorded for this clonotype. Its antigen remains undetermined. Base qualities were left out, and no much larger clone turns up one base away. What the research found in general, with its limitations: Significantly more large CDR3 similarity clusters were formed by expanded TCRs than by pre-sensitization or healthy control sets, consistent with antigen-driven responses. The number of TCRs above 1 in 1000 frequency did not change with DPC sensitization; there was no evidence of global repertoire structure alterations. Because every patient had alopecia, a presumed autoimmune disease, the patients' immune response might differ from that of healthy individuals. Patch test score correlated positively with the number of PT1 expanded TCRs, reaching significance at thresholds 8, 16 and 32 but not at 4. Repeated subsampling changed both the strength of the expansion versus patch-test correlation and the threshold at which that correlation became significant.

At the junction V is shortened by 3 bases and J by 6 bases, with 12 bases in between. Taken from cysteine to phenylalanine, the CDR3 has 13 residues. Just the 39-base CDR3 DNA is kept, in frame starting at base 1. The germline V gene (reference sequence) provides CDR1 DFQATT and CDR2 SNEGSKA. The time point label corresponds to: pre-sensitization, week 0. Interpreted using the paper, the treatment or condition label stands for: therapeutic diphenylcyclopropenone sensitization with weekly scalp DPC. Blood at each patch-test visit was drawn before the patch test was applied. To be eligible, patients had to be aged 18 to 70, diagnosed with alopecia and judged suitable for DPC therapy, while pregnant patients were excluded. Total RNA was extracted from unfractionated whole blood that had been collected in Tempus Blood RNA tubes.

Sequencing used whole blood, obtained in connection with sensitization to the hapten diphenylcyclopropenone (DPC). The TCR originated in a woman aged 45-60 years with alopecia areata. Some clones in this sample may be carry-over from other donors' samples. This receptor chain uses TRBV20-1 and TRBJ2-1; the D region may be TRBD1 or TRBD2, each matching 5 bases equally. The CDR3 protein is CSARRGSVNEQFF. The DNA reads as follows: TGCAGTGCTAGGAGGGGTAGCGTCAATGAGCAGTTCTTC.